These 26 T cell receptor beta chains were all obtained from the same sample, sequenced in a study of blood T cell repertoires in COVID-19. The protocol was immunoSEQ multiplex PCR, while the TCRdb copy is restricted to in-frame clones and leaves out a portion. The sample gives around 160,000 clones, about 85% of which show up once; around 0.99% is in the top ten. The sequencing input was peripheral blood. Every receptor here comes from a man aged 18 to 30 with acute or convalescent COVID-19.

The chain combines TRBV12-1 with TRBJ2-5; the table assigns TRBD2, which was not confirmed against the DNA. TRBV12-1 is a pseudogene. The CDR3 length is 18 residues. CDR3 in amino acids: CASSFFSGGAEQRETQYF. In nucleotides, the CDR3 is TGTGCCAGCAGCTTTTTTAGCGGGGGGGCCGAGCAGAGAGAGACCCAGTACTTC.

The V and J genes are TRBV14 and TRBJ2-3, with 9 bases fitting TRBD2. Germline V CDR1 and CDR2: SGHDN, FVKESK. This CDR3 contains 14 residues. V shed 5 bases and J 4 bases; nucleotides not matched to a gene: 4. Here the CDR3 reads CASSFSGGADTQYF. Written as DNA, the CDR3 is TGTGCCAGCAGCTTTAGCGGGGGCGCAGATACGCAGTATTTT.

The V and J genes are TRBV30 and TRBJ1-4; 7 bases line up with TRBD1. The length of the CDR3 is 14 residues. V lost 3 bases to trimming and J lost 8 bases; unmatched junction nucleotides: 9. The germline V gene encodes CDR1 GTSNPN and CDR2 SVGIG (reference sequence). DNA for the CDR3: TGTGCCTGGAGATTCAGGGGGTCAGGCGAAAAACTGTTTTTT. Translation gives CAWRFRGSGEKLFF.

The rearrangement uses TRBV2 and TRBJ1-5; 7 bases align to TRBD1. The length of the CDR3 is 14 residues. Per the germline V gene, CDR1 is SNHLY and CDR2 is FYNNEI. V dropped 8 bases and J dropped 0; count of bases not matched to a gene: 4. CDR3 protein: CASEGQPSNQPQHF. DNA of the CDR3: TGTGCCAGCGAGGGACAGCCTAGCAATCAGCCCCAGCATTTT.

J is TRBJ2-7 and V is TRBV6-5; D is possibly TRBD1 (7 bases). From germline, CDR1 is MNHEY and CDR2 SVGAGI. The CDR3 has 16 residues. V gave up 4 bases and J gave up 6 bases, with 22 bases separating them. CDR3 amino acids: CASSSQTGRTLFEQYF. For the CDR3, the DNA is TGTGCCAGCAGTTCTCAGACAGGGAGGACCCTTTTCGAGCAGTACTTC.

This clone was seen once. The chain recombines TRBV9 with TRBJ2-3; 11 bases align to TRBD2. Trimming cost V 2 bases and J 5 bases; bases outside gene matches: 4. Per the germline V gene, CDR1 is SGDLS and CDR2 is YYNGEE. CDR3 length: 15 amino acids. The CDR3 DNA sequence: TGTGCCAGCAGCGTTAGCGGGGGGGCTGAAGATACGCAGTATTTT. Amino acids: CASSVSGGAEDTQYF.

The CDR3 DNA is TGTGCCAGCAGCCTTGGACAGGGGGCCAATGAGCAGTTCTTC. Its translation: CASSLGQGANEQFF. This rearrangement joins TRBV7-3 to TRBJ2-1; TRBD1 aligns across 11 bases. V shed 5 bases and J 6 bases; nucleotides not matched to a gene: 3. This CDR3 is built from 14 residues. Germline-derived CDR1 and CDR2 are SGHTA and FQGTGA.

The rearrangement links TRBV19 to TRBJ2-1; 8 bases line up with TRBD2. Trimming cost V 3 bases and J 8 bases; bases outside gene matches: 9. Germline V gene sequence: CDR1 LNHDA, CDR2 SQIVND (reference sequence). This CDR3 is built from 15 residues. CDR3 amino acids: CASSISGGGPDEQFF. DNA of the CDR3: TGTGCCAGTAGTATTTCCGGGGGGGGGCCAGATGAGCAGTTCTTC.

CDR3 in DNA: TGCGCCAGCAGCCAAGGGACAGGGGGAGGTCCCGGGGCCAACGTCCTGACTTTC. Amino acids: CASSQGTGGGPGANVLTF. The rearrangement links TRBV4-1 to TRBJ2-6; TRBD1 matches at 10 bases. The V gene's germline CDR1 is MGHRA and CDR2 YSYEKL. Trimming cost V 1 base and J 4 bases; bases outside gene matches: 7. The CDR3 contains 18 residues.

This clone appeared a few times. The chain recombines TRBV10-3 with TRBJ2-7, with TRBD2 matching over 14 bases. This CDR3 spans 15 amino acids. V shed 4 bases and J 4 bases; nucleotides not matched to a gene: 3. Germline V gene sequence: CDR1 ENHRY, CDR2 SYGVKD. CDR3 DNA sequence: TGTGCCATCAGTGCTGGGACTAGCGGGGGTTACGAGCAGTACTTC. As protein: CAISAGTSGGYEQYF.

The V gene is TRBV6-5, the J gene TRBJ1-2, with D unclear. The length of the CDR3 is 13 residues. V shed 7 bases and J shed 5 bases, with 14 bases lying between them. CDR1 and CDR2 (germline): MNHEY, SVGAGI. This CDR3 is CASIPMSKYGYTF. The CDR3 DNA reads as TGTGCCAGCATCCCTATGTCAAAGTATGGCTACACCTTC.

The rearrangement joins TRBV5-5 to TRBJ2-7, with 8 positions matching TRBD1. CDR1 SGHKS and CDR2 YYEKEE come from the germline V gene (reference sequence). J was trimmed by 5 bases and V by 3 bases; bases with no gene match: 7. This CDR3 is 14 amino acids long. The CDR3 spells CASSSRTGINEQYF. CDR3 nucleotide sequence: TGTGCCAGCAGCTCCCGGACAGGGATCAACGAGCAGTACTTC.

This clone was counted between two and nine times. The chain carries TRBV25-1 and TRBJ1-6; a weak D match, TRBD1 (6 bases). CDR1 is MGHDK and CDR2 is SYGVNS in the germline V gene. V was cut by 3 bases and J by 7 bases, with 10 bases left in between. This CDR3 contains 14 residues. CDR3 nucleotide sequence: TGTGCCAGCAGTGATTGGGACAAGAATTCACCCCTCCACTTT. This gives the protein CASSDWDKNSPLHF.

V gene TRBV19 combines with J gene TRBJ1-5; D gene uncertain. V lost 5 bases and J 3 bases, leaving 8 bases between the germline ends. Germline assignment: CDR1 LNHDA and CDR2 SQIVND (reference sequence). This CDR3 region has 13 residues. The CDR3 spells CASSLQNNQPQHF. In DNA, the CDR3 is TGTGCCAGTAGTCTGCAGAACAATCAGCCCCAGCATTTT.

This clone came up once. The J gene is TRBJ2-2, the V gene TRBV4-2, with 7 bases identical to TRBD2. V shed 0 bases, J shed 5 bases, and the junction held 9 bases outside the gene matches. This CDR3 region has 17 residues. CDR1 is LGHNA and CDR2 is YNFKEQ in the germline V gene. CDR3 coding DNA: TGTGCCAGCAGCCAAGACGTCGGGAGGACGGGGACCGGGGAGCTGTTTTTT. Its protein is CASSQDVGRTGTGELFF.

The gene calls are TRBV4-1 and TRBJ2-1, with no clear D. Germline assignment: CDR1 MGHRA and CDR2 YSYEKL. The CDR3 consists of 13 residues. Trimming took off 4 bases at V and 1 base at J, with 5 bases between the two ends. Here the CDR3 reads CASSPRSYNEQFF. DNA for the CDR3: TGCGCCAGCAGCCCCAGGTCCTACAATGAGCAGTTCTTC.

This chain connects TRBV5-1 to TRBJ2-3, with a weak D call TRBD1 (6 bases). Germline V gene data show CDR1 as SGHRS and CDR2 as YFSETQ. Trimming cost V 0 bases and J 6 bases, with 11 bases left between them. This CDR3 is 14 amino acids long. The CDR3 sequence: CASSLAAGADTQYF. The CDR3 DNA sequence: TGCGCCAGCAGCTTGGCCGCAGGGGCGGATACGCAGTATTTT.

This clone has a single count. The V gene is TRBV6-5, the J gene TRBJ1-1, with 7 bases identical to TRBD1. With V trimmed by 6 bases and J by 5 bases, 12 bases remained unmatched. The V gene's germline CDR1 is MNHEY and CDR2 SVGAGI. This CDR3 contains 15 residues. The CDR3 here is CASRGQTGRRTEAFF. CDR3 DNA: TGTGCCAGCAGGGGACAGACAGGGCGGCGAACTGAAGCTTTCTTT.

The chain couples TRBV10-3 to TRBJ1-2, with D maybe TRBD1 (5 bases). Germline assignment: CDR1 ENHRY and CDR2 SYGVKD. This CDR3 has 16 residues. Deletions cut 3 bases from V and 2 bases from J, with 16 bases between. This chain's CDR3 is CAISDPRAGRNYGYTF. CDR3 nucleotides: TGTGCCATCAGTGACCCCAGGGCCGGAAGAAACTATGGCTACACCTTC.

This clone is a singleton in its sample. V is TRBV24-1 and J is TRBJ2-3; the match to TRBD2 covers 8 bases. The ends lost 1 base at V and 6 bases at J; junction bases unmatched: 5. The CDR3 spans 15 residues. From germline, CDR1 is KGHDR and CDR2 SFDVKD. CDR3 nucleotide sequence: TGTGCCACCAGTGATTTTGGGCGGGGGGTCGATACGCAGTATTTT. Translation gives CATSDFGRGVDTQYF.

CDR3 in amino acids: CASSDHGGGATDTQYF. In DNA, the CDR3 is TGTGCCAGCAGCGACCACGGGGGTGGGGCAACAGATACGCAGTATTTT. The chain has TRBV5-5 and TRBJ2-3; D might be TRBD2 (6 bases). Germline loops: CDR1 SGHKS, CDR2 YYEKEE (reference sequence). V lost 4 bases and J 3 bases, leaving 18 bases between the germline ends. CDR3 length: 16 amino acids.

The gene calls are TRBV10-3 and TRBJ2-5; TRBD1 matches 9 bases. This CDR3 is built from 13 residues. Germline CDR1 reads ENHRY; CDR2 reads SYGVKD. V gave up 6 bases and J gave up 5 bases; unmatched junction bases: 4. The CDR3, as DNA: TGTGCCATCAGGGACAGGGGCTCGGAGACCCAGTACTTC. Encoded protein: CAIRDRGSETQYF.

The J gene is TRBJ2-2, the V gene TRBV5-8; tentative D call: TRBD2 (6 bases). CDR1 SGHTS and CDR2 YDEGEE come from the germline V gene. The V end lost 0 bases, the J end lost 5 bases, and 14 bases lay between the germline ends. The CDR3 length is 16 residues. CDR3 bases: TGTGCCAGCAGCTTGGGGCGGGGCGCAAAGACCGGGGAGCTGTTTTTT. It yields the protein CASSLGRGAKTGELFF. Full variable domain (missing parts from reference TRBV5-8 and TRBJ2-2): EAGVTQSPTHLIKTRGQQATLRCSPISGHTSVYWYQQALGLGLQFLLWYDEGEERNRGNFPPRFSGRQFPNYSSELNVNALELEDSALYLCASSLGRGAKTGELFFGEGSRLTVL.

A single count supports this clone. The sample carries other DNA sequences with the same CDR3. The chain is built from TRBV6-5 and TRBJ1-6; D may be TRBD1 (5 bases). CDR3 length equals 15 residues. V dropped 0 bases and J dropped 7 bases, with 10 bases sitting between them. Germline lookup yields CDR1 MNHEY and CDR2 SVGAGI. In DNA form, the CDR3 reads TGTGCCAGCAGTTACTCTGGCAGGGTGAATTCACCCCTCCACTTT. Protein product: CASSYSGRVNSPLHF.

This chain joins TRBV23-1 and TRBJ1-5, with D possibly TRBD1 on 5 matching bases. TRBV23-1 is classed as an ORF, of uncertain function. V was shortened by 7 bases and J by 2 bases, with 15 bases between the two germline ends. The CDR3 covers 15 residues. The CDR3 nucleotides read TGCGCCAGCAACTTTGGGGGGGGAGGCAATCAGCCCCAGCATTTT. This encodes CASNFGGGGNQPQHF.

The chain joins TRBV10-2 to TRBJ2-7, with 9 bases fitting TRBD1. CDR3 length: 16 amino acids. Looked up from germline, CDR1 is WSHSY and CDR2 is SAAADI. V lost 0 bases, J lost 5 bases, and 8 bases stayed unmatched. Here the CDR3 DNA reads TGCGCCAGCAGTGAGTCATACCGGGACAGGGTCCACGAGCAGTACTTC. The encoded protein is CASSESYRDRVHEQYF.